This T cell receptor (beta chain) was recovered during a study of T cells after posttransplantation cyclophosphamide. Findings and limits, study-wide: Tissue-infiltrating T cells from skin or gut overlapped little with blood T cells.

The germline V and J ends were trimmed by 7 bases and 0 bases, with 10 bases remaining between them. The CDR3 is 12 residues long. Per the germline V gene, CDR1 is SQVTM and CDR2 is ANQGSEA. This clone came up many times. Its antigen remains unidentified. Clones were read by immunoSEQ multiplex PCR, and TCRdb kept only the in-frame ones, dropping some. The sample lists some 16,000 clones, none appearing once, the ten largest making up about 0.54%. A marrow graft followed busulfan-fludarabine conditioning, with cyclophosphamide on days +3 and +4. The chain uses TRBV29-1 and TRBJ2-7, with D uncertain. The sequenced sample was PBMCs, obtained after allogeneic stem cell transplant with posttransplant cyclophosphamide. This receptor was obtained from a female patient in her thirties or forties who received an allogeneic stem cell transplant from a related donor, was CMV-positive, and had no GVHD. Among the T cells, some may be from the graft donor. The CDR3 here is CSAGLNSYEQYF. The CDR3 bases are TGCAGCGCAGGTTTGAACTCCTACGAGCAGTACTTC.